The TCR beta chain described here comes from a study of OX40 agonist ivuxolimab in advanced cancers. The data were produced by immunoSEQ multiplex PCR, yet TCRdb's version contains in-frame clones alone and is incomplete. This sample has approximately 79,000 clones, with more than 85% found just once. The sequence derives from an adult with an advanced solid tumor such as melanoma, head and neck, liver or kidney cancer. Here the sequenced sample was CD4+ or CD8+ T cells sorted from blood, taken in a trial of the OX40 agonist ivuxolimab.

CDR3 in amino acids: CAWSVQWGSTDTQYF. CDR3 in DNA: TGTGCCTGGAGTGTTCAGTGGGGGTCCACAGATACGCAGTATTTT. The V and J genes are TRBV30 and TRBJ2-3; D might be TRBD1 or TRBD2, each matching 5 bases. Per the germline V gene, CDR1 is GTSNPN and CDR2 is SVGIG (reference sequence). Deletions cut 0 bases from V and 2 bases from J, with 12 bases between. The CDR3 totals 15 residues.